This T cell receptor (beta chain) appears in the sequencing data of a study of blood T cell repertoires in COVID-19. Study information: Whether acute or convalescent, the COVID-19 samples came from the United States, Italy and Spain. The cDNA or gDNA used as material had been derived from T cells, B-cell-depleted T cells, or PBMCs.

With 1 base removed from V and 6 bases from J, the gap between germline ends came to 13 bases. Germline V gene sequence: CDR1 LGHNT, CDR2 FRNRAP. The CDR3 totals 15 residues. In the original workflow: Amplifying reference gene primers gave estimates of nucleated cell counts. TCRdb's copy holds only in-frame clones and misses some; the assay was immunoSEQ multiplex PCR. The V and J calls and clone size were taken over from that table, and D and trimming were inferred from the DNA. Here the sample spans about 160,000 clones, roughly 83% being singletons. This clonotype originated in a woman aged 80 or over with active or convalescent COVID-19. The chain couples TRBV12-5 to TRBJ1-5, with TRBD1 as a possible D gene (6 bases). Input material: peripheral blood. The CDR3 region has the DNA TGTGCTAGTGGTTTGGAGCAACAGGGTTTTCAGCCCCAGCATTTT. The encoded protein is CASGLEQQGFQPQHF.